Presented here are 24 T cell receptor beta chains from one specimen sequenced in a study of T cell responses to AZD1222 COVID-19 vaccine. The table came from immunoSEQ multiplex PCR; TCRdb's copy has only in-frame clones and leaves some out. The sample shows 150,000 or so clones, roughly 92% of them seen only once. The sequencing used peripheral blood, collected on day 0 of AZD1222 vaccination. These receptors were taken from an adult in good health.

The chain combines TRBV7-2 with TRBJ2-3; no definite D call. The CDR3 loop spans 18 amino acids. Trimming left V 1 base short and J 1 base short, with 18 bases between. Germline values: CDR1 SGHTA, CDR2 FQGNSA. DNA for the CDR3: TGTGCCAGCAGCTTAGTACCAGACTCCCCCGCCCGCACAGATACGCAGTATTTT. It yields the protein CASSLVPDSPARTDTQYF.

The J gene is TRBJ1-5, the V gene TRBV14; tentatively, D is TRBD1 (5 bases). This CDR3 has 13 residues. Trimming left V 5 bases short and J 2 bases short, with 7 bases between. CDR1 is SGHDN and CDR2 is FVKESK in the germline V gene. The CDR3 loop is CASSWGGNQPQHF. DNA of the CDR3: TGTGCCAGCAGCTGGGGCGGCAATCAGCCCCAGCATTTT.

V usage is TRBV6-5 and J usage is TRBJ2-7; D unclear. This CDR3 comprises 14 residues. V was cut by 8 bases and J by 0 bases, with 14 bases left in between. Germline V lookup: CDR1 MNHEY, CDR2 SVGAGI. In DNA, the CDR3 is TGTGCCAGCCACCGGGTGGCGAGCTCCTACGAGCAGTACTTC. Its protein product is CASHRVASSYEQYF.

J is TRBJ1-5 and V is TRBV7-9; D unresolved. CDR1 and CDR2 from the germline V gene are SEHNR and FQNEAQ (reference sequence). Trimming pared 1 base from V and 6 bases from J, leaving 10 bases between. CDR3 length: 14 residues. The CDR3 here is CASSLDSSGQPQHF. CDR3 sequence (DNA): TGTGCCAGCAGCTTAGACAGTTCTGGTCAGCCCCAGCATTTT.

The chain has TRBV2 and TRBJ1-6; D remains unclear. The V and J ends lost 4 bases and 0 bases respectively, with 16 bases between them. There are 18 residues in the CDR3. Germline values: CDR1 SNHLY, CDR2 FYNNEI. CDR3 amino acids: CASSGREQTSSYNSPLHF. The CDR3 DNA follows: TGTGCCAGCAGTGGAAGGGAACAAACTAGCTCCTATAATTCACCCCTCCACTTT.

The J gene is TRBJ1-4, the V gene TRBV5-4; 9 nucleotides align to TRBD1. Per germline, CDR1 SGHNT and CDR2 YYREEE (reference sequence). The CDR3 consists of 15 residues. The V and J ends lost 4 bases and 8 bases, in that order; junction bases with no gene match: 9. CDR3 nucleotide sequence: TGTGCCAGCAGCCTTACCGGGACAGGGAACGAAAAACTGTTTTTT. Protein product: CASSLTGTGNEKLFF.

The chain combines TRBV6-5 with TRBJ1-4; 7 bases map to TRBD1. V gave up 10 bases and J gave up 7 bases; unmatched junction bases: 6. This CDR3 spans 12 amino acids. Germline lookup yields CDR1 MNHEY and CDR2 SVGAGI. The CDR3 DNA follows: TGTGCCAATTCACAGGGGAGTGAAAAACTGTTTTTT. Residues: CANSQGSEKLFF.

The chain joins TRBV2 to TRBJ2-2; 8 bases agree with TRBD1. The CDR3 is made up of 15 amino acids. The germline V gene encodes CDR1 SNHLY and CDR2 FYNNEI. V lost 5 bases, J lost 4 bases, and 6 bases stayed unmatched. DNA for the CDR3: TGTGCCAGCAGTTCAGGGGGCCTTTCCACCGGGGAGCTGTTTTTT. Residues: CASSSGGLSTGELFF.

The V gene is TRBV7-9, the J gene TRBJ2-2, with a weak D call TRBD1 (5 bases). Germline CDR1 reads SEHNR; CDR2 reads FQNEAQ (reference sequence). The CDR3 has 16 amino acids. Deletions cut 4 bases from V and 3 bases from J, with 15 bases between. The CDR3 protein is CASSSFRPGHTGELFF. CDR3 coding DNA: TGTGCCAGCAGCTCTTTTAGGCCAGGGCACACCGGGGAGCTGTTTTTT.

The V call is TRBV9, the J call TRBJ1-2; 9 bases match TRBD1. The J segment lost 4 bases and the V segment lost 0 bases, leaving 7 bases of the junction unmatched. Germline V gene lookup returns CDR1 SGDLS and CDR2 YYNGEE. This CDR3 is 16 amino acids long. The CDR3 region has the DNA TGTGCCAGCAGCGTAGCAGCACAGGGGGCTACCTATGGCTACACCTTC. It translates to CASSVAAQGATYGYTF.

The genes are TRBV18 and TRBJ2-3, with D hard to call. Per the germline V gene, CDR1 is KGHSH and CDR2 is LQKENI. This CDR3 comprises 12 residues. Trimming removed 6 bases from V and 5 bases from J, with 9 bases in between. The CDR3 DNA is TGTGCCAGCTCCTTAAGGGAAGATACGCAGTATTTT. The encoded protein is CASSLREDTQYF.

This clone was seen only once. The chain carries TRBV29-1 and TRBJ2-2; D is unresolved. Germline CDR1 reads SQVTM; CDR2 reads ANQGSEA. The germline V and J ends were trimmed by 5 bases and 0 bases, with 7 bases remaining between them. The CDR3 has 13 residues. DNA of the CDR3: TGCAGCGTTCAGAGCGCGAACACCGGGGAGCTGTTTTTT. Translation gives CSVQSANTGELFF.

The chain carries TRBV28 and TRBJ2-7, with D possibly TRBD1 on 6 matching bases. The CDR3 covers 15 residues. Trimming removed 8 bases at V and 0 bases at J, with 17 bases between. CDR1 is MDHEN, CDR2 SYDVKM, per germline. The CDR3 loop is CASLDRKTSSYEQYF. CDR3 nucleotides: TGTGCCAGCCTAGACAGGAAAACCTCCTCCTACGAGCAGTACTTC.

The chain uses TRBV2 and TRBJ2-1, with D unclear. V was cut by 2 bases and J by 7 bases, with 6 bases left in between. The CDR3 totals 12 residues. CDR1 is SNHLY, CDR2 FYNNEI, per germline. CDR3: CASSEYRNEQFF. CDR3 DNA sequence: TGTGCCAGCAGTGAATATAGGAATGAGCAGTTCTTC.

This rearrangement joins TRBV28 to TRBJ2-5; perhaps TRBD1 as D (6 bases). CDR1 MDHEN and CDR2 SYDVKM come from the germline V gene. This CDR3 has 13 amino acids. V lost 2 bases and J 2 bases, leaving 6 bases between the germline ends. The CDR3 spells CASSLRGQETQYF. CDR3 coding DNA: TGTGCCAGCAGTTTAAGGGGGCAAGAGACCCAGTACTTC.

This clone was seen a few times. The chain recombines TRBV29-1 with TRBJ1-2; D is unresolved. Looked up from germline, CDR1 is SQVTM and CDR2 is ANQGSEA. The length of the CDR3 is 11 residues. Trimming pared 6 bases from V and 6 bases from J, leaving 11 bases between. CDR3 residues: CSVDPGDGYTF. Written as DNA, the CDR3 is TGCAGCGTCGACCCCGGGGATGGCTACACCTTC. Using reference TRBV29-1 and TRBJ1-2 for the parts outside the CDR3, the full variable domain is SAVISQKPSRDICQRGTSLTIQCQVDSQVTMMFWYRQQPGQSLTLIATANQGSEATYESGFVIDKFPISRPNLTFSTLTVSNMSPEDSSIYLCSVDPGDGYTFGSGTRLTVV.

The gene calls are TRBV28 and TRBJ2-7; no reliable D call. CDR1 and CDR2 from the germline V gene are MDHEN and SYDVKM. There are 12 residues in the CDR3. V was shortened by 3 bases and J by 1 base, with 4 bases between the two germline ends. CDR3 bases: TGTGCCAGCAGTTTGAAATCCTACGAGCAGTACTTC. Translating it yields CASSLKSYEQYF.

The chain employs TRBV28 and TRBJ1-5, with a weak D call TRBD1 (6 bases). CDR3 size: 16 residues. The V end lost 6 bases, the J end lost 2 bases, and 17 bases lay between the germline ends. Germline V gene lookup returns CDR1 MDHEN and CDR2 SYDVKM. This CDR3 reads CASRTTGAGGNQPQHF. CDR3 bases: TGTGCCAGCAGGACCACGGGGGCTGGGGGCAATCAGCCCCAGCATTTT.

This chain joins TRBV2 and TRBJ2-7; 7 positions match TRBD1. In germline, CDR1 is SNHLY, CDR2 FYNNEI. The CDR3 is made up of 19 amino acids. With 3 bases clipped from V and 0 bases from J, the junction kept 17 bases outside the gene matches. In nucleotides, the CDR3 is TGTGCCAGCAGTGAGACTGGACAGGCCGACTTGGACCCCTCCTACGAGCAGTACTTC. Amino acid sequence: CASSETGQADLDPSYEQYF.

The rearrangement uses TRBV6-1 and TRBJ1-5; D is ambiguous. The CDR3 consists of 14 residues. Trimming took off 2 bases at V and 5 bases at J, with 10 bases between the two ends. The germline gives CDR1 MNHNS, CDR2 SASEGT. The CDR3 DNA is TGTGCCAGCAGTGAATCGTGGCAGCATCAGCCCCAGCATTTT. Translation gives CASSESWQHQPQHF.

This clone was recorded only once. The rearrangement joins TRBV5-5 to TRBJ1-3; 8 nucleotides line up with TRBD1. Trimming cost V 4 bases and J 5 bases; bases outside gene matches: 5. Germline V CDR1 and CDR2: SGHKS, YYEKEE (reference sequence). The CDR3 covers 14 residues. The CDR3 DNA reads TGTGCCAGCAGCCCAGGGGGCTTAAGAAACACCATATATTTT. It is translated as CASSPGGLRNTIYF.

The chain couples TRBV7-9 to TRBJ1-6; 7 bases are a match to TRBD1. CDR3 length: 17 residues. The J segment lost 7 bases and the V segment lost 5 bases, leaving 14 bases of the junction unmatched. The V gene's germline CDR1 is SEHNR and CDR2 FQNEAQ (reference sequence). CDR3 amino acids: CASSPQTGFFENSPLHF. The CDR3 nucleotides are TGTGCCAGCAGCCCGCAGACAGGGTTCTTTGAAAATTCACCCCTCCACTTT.

This clone was recorded once. V and J are TRBV6-5 and TRBJ1-2; 8 nucleotides match TRBD1. This CDR3 contains 15 residues. V lost 4 bases and J lost 1; bases outside the gene matches: 5. The germline CDR1 and CDR2 sequences are MNHEY and SVGAGI. CDR3 protein: CASSSRDRFNYGYTF. CDR3 nucleotide sequence: TGTGCCAGCAGTTCCAGGGACAGGTTTAACTATGGCTACACCTTC.

The chain couples TRBV2 to TRBJ2-1; D gene uncertain. CDR1 is SNHLY, CDR2 FYNNEI, per germline. The germline V and J ends were trimmed by 3 bases and 0 bases, with 9 bases remaining between them. The CDR3 loop spans 15 amino acids. The CDR3, as DNA: TGTGCCAGCAGTGATCGGCCAACCTCCTACAATGAGCAGTTCTTC. This codes for CASSDRPTSYNEQFF.